The clone carrying this TCR beta chain was counted only a few times. Its antigen is unknown. The data were obtained in a study of CD8 T cells in ankylosing spondylitis. Trimming shortened V by 9 bases and J by 0 bases, and 12 bases separated the two germline ends. The CDR3 runs 13 residues. Looked up from germline, CDR1 is ENHRY and CDR2 is SYGVKD. Using quantitative 5'-RACE with molecular barcodes, the authors made TCR beta libraries. TCRdb reanalysed the 5' RACE reads using MiXCR and keeps one entry per CDR3 protein. The top ten hold 19% of the sample, which has over 600,000 distinct CDR3 sequences, 19% seen once. Findings and limits, study-wide: Past studies reported some motif variants in reactive arthritis synovial fluid and blood. It appeared that ankylosing spondylitis blood was characterized by a TCR beta motif of several highly homologous variants. Clones linked with disease were CD8+ and fairly uncommon in the peripheral blood. Enrichment of disease-linked clones was reportedly significant in matched ankylosing spondylitis synovial fluid.

The chain combines TRBV10-3 with TRBJ2-7; tentative D call: TRBD2 (7 bases). Input material: blood, either unsorted or a sorted T cell fraction (not recorded which). This receptor was obtained from a male donor with ankylosing spondylitis. This CDR3 is CAMSGTHSYEQYF. CDR3 DNA: TGTGCCATGAGCGGGACACACTCCTACGAGCAGTACTTC.